These 30 T cell receptor beta chains were all obtained from the same sample, sequenced in a study of CD8 T cells in ankylosing spondylitis. Study results and caveats: Ankylosing spondylitis blood appeared to carry a characteristic TCR beta motif of several highly homologous variants.

Each CDR3 protein is one row after TCRdb ran MiXCR on the 5' RACE reads. This repertoire shows about 220,000 distinct CDR3 sequences, about 16% found once; its top ten account for about two fifths. No antigen has been assigned to these receptors. Sequenced: blood, either unsorted or a sorted T cell fraction (not recorded which). The receptor set was obtained from a male donor with ankylosing spondylitis.

CDR3 DNA sequence: TGTGCCAGCAGCTTAGCGGCCGTAGTTAAGGGCACAGATACGCAGTATTTT. This translates into CASSLAAVVKGTDTQYF. This chain connects TRBV7-8 to TRBJ2-3, with D unresolved. Germline CDR1 reads SGHVS; CDR2 reads FQNEAQ. V was shortened by 0 bases and J by 1 base, with 14 bases between the two germline ends. This CDR3 spans 17 amino acids.

This clonotype was recorded many times. The rearrangement joins TRBV15 to TRBJ2-3, with D tentatively TRBD1 or TRBD2 (5 bases each). Trimming took 6 bases from V and 0 from J, leaving 16 bases between them. This CDR3 comprises 16 residues. Per germline, CDR1 LNHNV and CDR2 YYDKDF (reference sequence). The DNA for the CDR3 is TGTGCCACCAGGTTGCGGCAGGGACCGAGCACAGATACGCAGTATTTT. It is translated as CATRLRQGPSTDTQYF.

The gene calls are TRBV28 and TRBJ2-3, with 8 bases that match TRBD1. Germline loops: CDR1 MDHEN, CDR2 SYDVKM. V lost 7 bases to trimming and J lost 0 bases; unmatched junction nucleotides: 9. The CDR3 sequence is 16 residues long. The CDR3 here is CASTPSDRGSTDTQYF. CDR3 sequence (DNA): TGTGCCAGCACCCCAAGCGACAGGGGTAGCACAGATACGCAGTATTTT.

This clonotype was counted only a few times. The chain is built from TRBV20-1 and TRBJ1-2, with D perhaps TRBD1 (6 bases). The V gene's germline CDR1 is DFQATT and CDR2 SNEGSKA (reference sequence). The CDR3 length is 13 residues. Between the trimmed V and J ends, which lost 3 bases and 4 bases, there was a span of 12 bases. This chain's CDR3 is CSARGMDSYGYTF. The CDR3 DNA reads TGCAGTGCTAGGGGGATGGACAGCTATGGCTACACCTTC.

The chain uses TRBV20-1 and TRBJ2-7; 8 nucleotides line up with TRBD2. Germline assignment: CDR1 DFQATT and CDR2 SNEGSKA (reference sequence). This CDR3 is 14 amino acids long. After removal of 0 bases from V and 4 bases from J, the junction contained 5 bases not matched to a gene. CDR3 protein: CSARDIAGPYEQYF. The CDR3 nucleotides are TGCAGTGCTAGAGACATAGCGGGGCCGTACGAGCAGTACTTC.

V gene TRBV4-1 combines with J gene TRBJ1-2, with 9 bases lining up with TRBD1. This CDR3 has 17 amino acids. Germline V gives CDR1 MGHRA, CDR2 YSYEKL. V was pared by 2 bases and J by 6 bases, with 13 bases of the junction left unmatched. The CDR3 DNA follows: TGCGCCAGCAGCCAAACTGCCCAGGGACAGGGAAGGGATGGCTACACCTTC. Its protein product is CASSQTAQGQGRDGYTF.

Ten or more counts support this clonotype. The genes are TRBV2 and TRBJ2-1, with unresolved D. Trimming shortened V by 7 bases and J by 2 bases, and 9 bases separated the two germline ends. Germline values: CDR1 SNHLY, CDR2 FYNNEI. The CDR3 runs to 13 residues. The CDR3 loop is CASTASAYNEQFF. CDR3 coding DNA: TGTGCCAGCACCGCGAGCGCCTACAATGAGCAGTTCTTC.

The chain has TRBV28 and TRBJ1-1; D ambiguous. V gave up 5 bases and J gave up 1 base, with 8 bases separating them. CDR1 and CDR2 from the germline V gene are MDHEN and SYDVKM. This CDR3 contains 13 residues. The CDR3 DNA is TGTGCCAGCAGTGGGCCACGGAACACTGAAGCTTTCTTT. Translating gives CASSGPRNTEAFF.

The CDR3 DNA reads TGTGCCAGCAGTACAGGGGGATTGGCCGGGGAGCTGTTTTTT. This encodes CASSTGGLAGELFF. V and J are TRBV12-3 or TRBV12-4 and TRBJ2-2; TRBD1 aligns across 8 bases. This CDR3 has 14 amino acids. V gave up 5 bases and J gave up 6 bases; unmatched junction bases: 5.

V gene TRBV12-3 or TRBV12-4 combines with J gene TRBJ1-1; D is uncertain. V was pared by 6 bases and J by 11 bases, with 19 bases between. The CDR3 extends over 13 amino acids. CDR3 residues: CASSQVDPGEAFF. CDR3 in DNA: TGTGCCAGCAGCCAAGTCGACCCTGGAGAGGCTTTCTTT.

J is TRBJ2-7 and V is TRBV5-1; 9 nucleotides match TRBD1. The V gene end was trimmed by 0 bases and the J gene end by 5 bases; junction bases not matched to a gene: 9. The CDR3 has 16 residues. Germline CDR1 reads SGHRS; CDR2 reads YFSETQ. In DNA, the CDR3 is TGCGCCAGCAGCTTGGCGGGGACAGGGCCCTTGGACGAGCAGTACTTC. Amino acids: CASSLAGTGPLDEQYF. Looking up the rest from reference TRBV5-1 and TRBJ2-7 gives the full variable domain: KAGVTQTPRYLIKTRGQQVTLSCSPISGHRSVSWYQQTPGQGLQFLFEYFSETQRNKGNFPGRFSGRQFSNSRSEMNVSTLELGDSALYLCASSLAGTGPLDEQYFGPGTRLTVT.

The rearrangement links TRBV4-1 to TRBJ2-7; 7 bases map to TRBD2. Trimming cost V 4 bases and J 0 bases; bases outside gene matches: 15. CDR1 and CDR2 (germline): MGHRA, YSYEKL. This CDR3 contains 18 residues. The CDR3 is CASSPIMAGATLSYEQYF. Written as DNA, the CDR3 is TGCGCCAGCAGCCCCATCATGGCGGGAGCGACCCTCTCCTACGAGCAGTACTTC.

The gene calls are TRBV20-1 and TRBJ1-5, with D possibly being TRBD1 (6 bases). Germline loops: CDR1 DFQATT, CDR2 SNEGSKA (reference sequence). The CDR3 covers 14 residues. Trimming took 6 bases from V and 6 from J, leaving 18 bases between them. The CDR3 bases are TGCAGTGCCCACTCGGGAGGGGGAGTTCAGCCCCAGCATTTT. Its protein product is CSAHSGGGVQPQHF.

J is TRBJ1-3 and V is TRBV12-3 or TRBV12-4; perhaps TRBD1 as D (6 bases). The CDR3 consists of 14 residues. V shed 6 bases and J shed 4 bases, with 13 bases lying between them. CDR3 protein: CASSLTGFGNTIYF. The DNA of the CDR3 is TGTGCCAGCAGCTTAACAGGGTTCGGAAACACCATATATTTT.

This clonotype turned up a few times. The V gene is TRBV3-1, the J gene TRBJ2-3; D is perhaps TRBD2 (5 bases). V was trimmed by 0 bases and J by 0 bases, leaving 13 bases between them. The germline gives CDR1 LGHDT, CDR2 YNNKEL (reference sequence). The CDR3 is 17 residues long. In nucleotides, the CDR3 is TGTGCCAGCAGCCAAGAGGACGGGGATGTGAGCACAGATACGCAGTATTTT. Its translation: CASSQEDGDVSTDTQYF.

This clonotype came up a few times. The J gene is TRBJ2-7, the V gene TRBV7-9, with D tentatively TRBD2 (6 bases). V gave up 5 bases and J gave up 1 base, with 15 bases separating them. From germline, CDR1 is SEHNR and CDR2 FQNEAQ (reference sequence). The CDR3 is made up of 15 amino acids. The CDR3 DNA sequence: TGTGCCAGCAGCACCCCACCGGGGGTGTCCTACGAGCAGTACTTC. As protein: CASSTPPGVSYEQYF.

The sample holds a few counts of this clonotype. This chain connects TRBV28 to TRBJ1-5; unclear D gene. Germline CDR1 is MDHEN and CDR2 is SYDVKM. With 3 bases removed from V and 4 bases from J, the gap between germline ends came to 13 bases. The CDR3 is 15 residues long. The CDR3 DNA sequence: TGTGCCAGCAGTTTTTCGGGGTGGGGTAATCAGCCCCAGCATTTT. This translates into CASSFSGWGNQPQHF.

V is TRBV4-1 and J is TRBJ2-5; tentatively, D is TRBD2 (5 bases). This CDR3 contains 16 residues. Trimming stripped 1 base from V and 3 bases from J, with 15 bases between. Germline CDR1 reads MGHRA; CDR2 reads YSYEKL. Written as DNA, the CDR3 is TGCGCCAGCAGCCAAGCAGAGGGCACAGAAGAAGAGACCCAGTACTTC. Protein: CASSQAEGTEEETQYF.

The chain links TRBV28 to TRBJ2-5; D is unclear. Trimming removed 6 bases from V and 0 bases from J, with 11 bases in between. The CDR3 runs to 14 residues. Germline V gene lookup returns CDR1 MDHEN and CDR2 SYDVKM. The CDR3 reads CASSDRSYQETQYF. The DNA of the CDR3 is TGTGCCAGCAGCGACCGCTCGTACCAAGAGACCCAGTACTTC. The complete variable domain, with remaining parts taken from reference TRBV28 and TRBJ2-5, reads DVKVTQSSRYLVKRTGEKVFLECVQDMDHENMFWYRQDPGLGLRLIYFSYDVKMKEKGDIPEGYSVSREKKERFSLILESASTNQTSMYLCASSDRSYQETQYFGPGTRLLVL.

There are a few counts of this clonotype. This chain uses TRBV30 with TRBJ2-1; D gene unclear. V was trimmed by 2 bases and J by 6 bases, leaving 11 bases between them. This CDR3 comprises 13 residues. Germline loops: CDR1 GTSNPN, CDR2 SVGIG (reference sequence). This chain's CDR3 is CAWSYGPVNEQFF. The CDR3 coding sequence is TGTGCCTGGAGTTACGGCCCGGTCAATGAGCAGTTCTTC.

V usage is TRBV2 and J usage is TRBJ2-1; 15 nucleotides align to TRBD2. CDR1 and CDR2 from the germline V gene are SNHLY and FYNNEI. The CDR3 is 14 residues long. V shed 11 bases and J 5 bases; nucleotides not matched to a gene: 4. CDR3 region: CAGLAGGRNNEQFF. Written as DNA, the CDR3 is TGTGCCGGACTAGCGGGGGGGCGGAACAATGAGCAGTTCTTC. Full variable domain (outside the CDR3, taken from reference TRBV2 and TRBJ2-1): EPEVTQTPSHQVTQMGQEVILRCVPISNHLYFYWYRQILGQKVEFLVSFYNNEISEKSEIFDDQFSVERPDGSNFTLKIRSTKLEDSAMYFCAGLAGGRNNEQFFGPGTRLTVL.

V gene TRBV4-1 combines with J gene TRBJ1-1, with D perhaps matching TRBD1 (6 bases). V was cut by 0 bases and J by 0 bases, with 14 bases left in between. Germline CDR1 and CDR2: MGHRA and YSYEKL. CDR3 length equals 17 residues. The chain's CDR3 is CASSQEMAGAMNTEAFF. Written as DNA, the CDR3 is TGCGCCAGCAGCCAAGAAATGGCAGGGGCGATGAACACTGAAGCTTTCTTT.

This clonotype has only a few counts. The chain is built from TRBV12-3 or TRBV12-4 and TRBJ1-2, with D possibly being TRBD1 (6 bases). This CDR3 has 14 amino acids. V lost 11 bases to trimming and J lost 2 bases, with 18 bases between them. CDR3 in amino acids: CAVTSQGGNYGYTF. The CDR3 nucleotides read TGTGCCGTCACCTCGCAAGGGGGGAACTATGGCTACACCTTC.

This clonotype was counted a few times. The rearrangement links TRBV4-2 to TRBJ1-4; D call uncertain. V lost 0 bases, J lost 0 bases, and 5 bases lay in between. The CDR3 consists of 15 residues. Germline V gene lookup returns CDR1 LGHNA and CDR2 YNFKEQ. The CDR3 coding sequence is TGTGCCAGCAGCCAAGATTGGCCAACTAATGAAAAACTGTTTTTT. It encodes CASSQDWPTNEKLFF.

V is TRBV20-1 and J is TRBJ1-1; no clear D. CDR1 and CDR2 (germline): DFQATT, SNEGSKA (reference sequence). The CDR3 length is 14 residues. Trimming removed 3 bases from V and 1 base from J, with 12 bases in between. The CDR3 loop is CSASLGEANTEAFF. The CDR3 bases are TGCAGTGCTAGCTTGGGAGAGGCGAACACTGAAGCTTTCTTT.

The chain employs TRBV27 and TRBJ1-5, with D hard to call. Germline CDR1 and CDR2: MNHEY and SMNVEV (reference sequence). The germline V and J ends were trimmed by 3 bases and 7 bases, with 10 bases remaining between them. CDR3 length: 13 amino acids. CDR3 in DNA: TGTGCCAGCAGTTTGGCACAATGGCAGCCCCAGCATTTT. Translating it yields CASSLAQWQPQHF.

The chain links TRBV12-3 or TRBV12-4 to TRBJ2-1; 11 bases are a match to TRBD2. This CDR3 spans 18 amino acids. V was clipped by 6 bases and J by 8 bases; unmatched bases: 18. The chain's CDR3 is CASSPMVALAGVGHEQFF. The CDR3 region has the DNA TGTGCCAGCAGCCCTATGGTGGCACTAGCGGGAGTAGGCCATGAGCAGTTCTTC.

This clonotype was seen only a few times. CDR3 DNA: TGCAGTGCTAGACTAGCGGGAGCCTTCGAGGAGCTGTTTTTT. Protein sequence: CSARLAGAFEELFF. V usage is TRBV20-1 and J usage is TRBJ2-2, with 10 bases fitting TRBD2. V lost 2 bases to trimming and J lost 10 bases; unmatched junction nucleotides: 7. Germline V gives CDR1 DFQATT, CDR2 SNEGSKA (reference sequence). CDR3 length: 14 amino acids.

Ten or more counts support this clonotype. The rearrangement joins TRBV4-2 to TRBJ2-1, with 10 bases aligning to TRBD2. CDR1 and CDR2 from the germline V gene are LGHNA and YNFKEQ. Trimming at V came to 6 bases and at J to 4 bases, leaving 6 bases not matched to a gene. The CDR3 is 15 amino acids. The CDR3 sequence: CASSSPGLAYNEQFF. In DNA, the CDR3 is TGTGCCAGCAGTTCCCCGGGACTAGCGTACAATGAGCAGTTCTTC.

This clonotype appeared a few times. The chain combines TRBV10-3 with TRBJ2-7, with D possibly matching TRBD2 (5 bases). This CDR3 is 12 amino acids long. CDR1 ENHRY and CDR2 SYGVKD come from the germline V gene. The V end was cut by 3 bases, the J end by 4 bases, with 7 bases between. CDR3 nucleotides: TGTGCCATCAGTGACCGGGGATACGAGCAGTACTTC. It translates to CAISDRGYEQYF.